The source of this TCR beta chain is a study of blood T cell repertoires in COVID-19. In the study overall: T cells, B-cell-depleted T cells, or PBMCs supplied cDNA or gDNA.

This CDR3 is built from 14 residues. CDR1 is SGHRS and CDR2 is YFSETQ in the germline V gene. Unmatched junction bases numbered 6, after V lost 6 bases and J lost 1 base. Using immunoSEQ multiplex PCR, the repertoire was profiled, and TCRdb retains in-frame clones only, with some absent. The sample lists over 110,000 clones; approximately 88% were seen once. In this sample, this clone turned up a few times. Sequences were obtained from peripheral blood. The TCR originated in a human donor in a cohort sampled during active COVID-19. The chain couples TRBV5-1 to TRBJ1-1; 7 nucleotides match TRBD1. The CDR3 loop reads CASTTGARNTEAFF. CDR3 sequence (DNA): TGCGCCAGCACCACAGGGGCTCGGAACACTGAAGCTTTCTTT.